The sequence of this T cell receptor (beta chain) was determined in a study of blood T cell repertoires in COVID-19 (dated by TCRdb to the early 2020s). Context from the whole study: Samples covering the acute and convalescent phases of COVID-19 were provided by collaborators in the United States, Italy and Spain. The prospective study material was composed of cDNA or gDNA derived from T cells, B-cell-depleted T cells, or PBMCs. Subjects who had been exposed to COVID-19, were actively infected with it, or had recovered from it provided the deeply sampled blood TCRbeta repertoires that made up the dataset. The repertoires were released in a freely available public database meant as a resource for research on the immune response to SARS-CoV-2. Samples were obtained from the ongoing ImmuneRACE study (first 160 participants) and from about 1,300 subjects provided by 6 global collaborators. Sample metadata almost always included a de-identified subject ID, COVID-19 status, age in years and sex. Where available, HLA class I and class II types were obtained from metadata supplied by the sample provider rather than from assay-based typing.

The CDR3, cysteine through phenylalanine, is 14 amino acids long. The kept DNA is CDR3 alone, 42 bases in frame from the first base. Relative to germline, V is 4 bases shorter and J is 5 bases shorter, with 15 bases between their ends. Per the germline V gene, SGHRS is the CDR1 and YFSETQ is the CDR2. Each collaborating institution followed its own protocols to collect whole blood in K2EDTA tubes. For TCRbeta analysis, collaborators shipped samples in one of three forms: frozen whole blood, isolated PBMCs, or DNA extracted from either of those sample types. Turning to this clone: No cognate antigen has been identified for it. The input lacks base qualities; no much larger clone sits a single base away.

Broader findings and caveats from the paper: The amount of clinical and demographic metadata varied by source and participant and was provided uncurated.

TCRbeta CDR3 regions were amplified from genomic DNA using the immunoSEQ Assay, a bias-controlled multiplex PCR. Processing in the source paper ran as follows. Within the assay, amplification of reference gene primers was used to estimate how many nucleated cells each sample contained. To quantify the absolute abundance of each unique TCRbeta CDR3 rearrangement, sequence reads were collapsed and filtered. For each sample, productive Simpson clonality was calculated as the square root of Simpson's diversity index over productive rearrangements. In TCRdb, the immuneACCESS table is reduced to in-frame sequences with V and J assigned. These tables do not hold every clone; where another copy was compared, an unresolved V gene accounts for under half, and the others remain unexplained. The V and J calls and the clone size are those of that table, but D and trimming were determined from the DNA. For this sample the table gives around 160,000 clones, of which over 80% were detected only once. In total, the top ten clones hold roughly 2.9% of the sample.

The chain is made from TRBV5-1 and TRBJ2-5, and TRBD2 may be the D gene, going by 5 matching bases. The receptor's source is a woman in her thirties or forties with active or convalescent COVID-19. Sequencing used peripheral blood. The CDR3 is CASSPAAGMETQYF. The DNA sequence is given as TGCGCCAGCAGCCCGGCGGCGGGTATGGAGACCCAGTACTTC. Where the CDR3 stops, the reference TRBV5-1 and TRBJ2-5 genes take over; the full variable domain is KAGVTQTPRYLIKTRGQQVTLSCSPISGHRSVSWYQQTPGQGLQFLFEYFSETQRNKGNFPGRFSGRQFSNSRSEMNVSTLELGDSALYLCASSPAAGMETQYFGPGTRLLVL.